Included here is one T cell receptor beta chain sequence, with context. These data are taken from a study of blood T cell repertoires in COVID-19. For the study at large: COVID-19 samples from acute and convalescent phases originated in the United States, Italy and Spain.

This study enrolled people aged about 18 to 90 from around 26 US geographic areas. Authors' analysis steps: Nucleated cell counts were estimated from reference gene primer amplification. Libraries were prepared by immunoSEQ multiplex PCR; TCRdb keeps only in-frame clonotypes and omits some of them. The V and J calls and clone size come from that table; D and trimming were worked out from the DNA. This table holds about 350,000 clones, roughly 90% found once. V lost 2 bases to trimming and J lost 6 bases; unmatched junction nucleotides: 7. Germline CDR1 MDHEN, CDR2 SYDVKM. This CDR3 has 15 residues. The chain combines TRBV28 with TRBJ1-5; 7 positions match TRBD1. Sample: PBMCs or T cells enriched from blood (not recorded which). The receptor comes from a woman younger than 45 who had been exposed to COVID-19. The chain's CDR3 is CASSLGRTGRQPQHF. Written as DNA, the CDR3 is TGTGCCAGCAGTTTAGGCCGGACAGGTCGTCAGCCCCAGCATTTT.